A selection of T cell receptor beta chains follows, all from one sample in a study of blood T cell repertoires in COVID-19. Repertoires were generated with immunoSEQ multiplex PCR, while TCRdb's copy carries only in-frame clones and drops some. The sample records 130,000 or so clones, approximately 90% being singletons. Sequences were obtained from peripheral blood. The receptors here all came from a human donor with COVID-19, enrolled during active disease. The donor label of this sample is uncertain. CDR3s include the opening cysteine and the closing phenylalanine or tryptophan. The order of the fields is clone size, D gene, V gene, J gene, CDR3 protein, CDR3 DNA. The D gene is left open where the match is weak. Some rows mark clone size as missing; the rest say once, few, many or name a class of expanded clone.

NA	TRBD1	TRBV30	TRBJ2-6	CAWNLGMTGTFSGANVLTF	TGTGCCTGGAATTTGGGTATGACAGGGACGTTTTCCGGGGCCAACGTCCTGACTTTC
NA	NA	TRBV20-1	TRBJ1-1	CSARQNTEAFF	TGCAGTGCTAGACAGAACACTGAAGCTTTCTTT
NA	TRBD1	TRBV24-1	TRBJ2-3	CATSDKGQGAGDTQYF	TGTGCCACCAGTGACAAGGGACAGGGGGCGGGAGATACGCAGTATTTT
NA	NA	TRBV5-5	TRBJ2-5	CASSLGREETQYF	TGTGCCAGCAGCTTAGGGCGGGAAGAGACCCAGTACTTC
NA	TRBD1	TRBV9	TRBJ1-2	CASSGGQGGSFNYGYTF	TGTGCCAGCAGCGGCGGACAGGGGGGCTCATTTAACTATGGCTACACCTTC
NA	TRBD1	TRBV29-1	TRBJ2-4	CSVDTLGGQGNMVQYF	TGCAGCGTTGACACCCTCGGCGGACAGGGTAATATGGTTCAGTACTTC
NA	TRBD1	TRBV20-1	TRBJ2-1	CSASSRQGVYNEQFF	TGCAGTGCTAGTTCGAGACAGGGGGTCTACAATGAGCAGTTCTTC
once	NA	TRBV6-5	TRBJ2-7	CASSYGGQTYEQYF	TGTGCCAGCAGTTACGGCGGGCAAACCTACGAGCAGTACTTC
NA	NA	TRBV2	TRBJ1-1	CASSEDWNSEAFF	TGTGCCAGCAGTGAAGATTGGAACAGTGAAGCTTTCTTT
NA	NA	TRBV4-1	TRBJ2-5	CASSQEIGRSPGSGETQYF	TGCGCCAGCAGCCAAGAAATCGGCAGGTCCCCCGGCAGCGGGGAGACCCAGTACTTC
NA	NA	TRBV10-3	TRBJ1-1	CAISESRRETEAFF	TGTGCCATCAGTGAGTCAAGAAGGGAGACTGAAGCTTTCTTT
NA	NA	TRBV10-3	TRBJ1-2	CAISESAGYTF	TGTGCCATCAGTGAGTCGGCAGGCTACACCTTC
NA	NA	TRBV9	TRBJ1-1	CASSRGWTEAFF	TGTGCCAGCAGCCGAGGTTGGACTGAAGCTTTCTTT
few	NA	TRBV30	TRBJ1-3	CAWSVGGEDTIYF	TGTGCCTGGAGTGTCGGAGGGGAGGACACCATATATTTT
NA	NA	TRBV18	TRBJ1-1	CASSPPGRDTEAFF	TGTGCCAGCTCACCACCAGGCCGGGACACTGAAGCTTTCTTT
NA	NA	TRBV18	TRBJ1-3	CASSPLFSESSGNTIYF	TGTGCCAGCTCACCACTTTTCTCGGAGAGCTCTGGAAACACCATATATTTT
NA	TRBD2	TRBV9	TRBJ2-5	CASSQAWSGGAQETQYF	TGTGCCAGCAGCCAAGCGTGGAGCGGGGGGGCCCAAGAGACCCAGTACTTC
NA	TRBD1	TRBV19	TRBJ2-3	CASSKTGTGGTDTQYF	TGTGCCAGTAGTAAAACCGGGACAGGGGGGACAGATACGCAGTATTTT
NA	NA	TRBV2	TRBJ2-2	CASHRENTGELFF	TGTGCCAGCCACAGGGAGAACACCGGGGAGCTGTTTTTT
NA	TRBD1	TRBV6-5	TRBJ2-3	CASSSGQVPADTQYF	TGTGCCAGCAGCTCGGGACAGGTCCCCGCAGATACGCAGTATTTT
NA	TRBD1	TRBV7-6	TRBJ1-1	CASSQLDRVDTEAFF	TGTGCCAGCAGCCAACTGGACAGGGTCGACACTGAAGCTTTCTTT
NA	TRBD2	TRBV18	TRBJ2-5	CASSPERGGRETQYF	TGTGCCAGCTCACCGGAGCGGGGGGGTCGAGAGACCCAGTACTTC
NA	NA	TRBV7-9	TRBJ1-2	CASSFRDYGYTF	TGTGCCAGCAGCTTTAGAGACTATGGCTACACCTTC
once	NA	TRBV24-1	TRBJ1-5	CATSVGTTGGGNQPQHF	TGTGCCACCAGTGTGGGTACGACAGGTGGGGGCAATCAGCCCCAGCATTTT
NA	TRBD2	TRBV7-2	TRBJ2-7	CASSLGGDREQYF	TGTGCCAGCAGCCTCGGGGGGGACCGCGAGCAGTACTTC
once	NA	TRBV14	TRBJ1-1	CASSRTLGASMNTEAFF	TGTGCCAGCAGCCGTACCCTGGGGGCGTCAATGAACACTGAAGCTTTCTTT
NA	TRBD1	TRBV28	TRBJ1-2	CASSPSLTGLTNYGYTF	TGTGCCAGCAGTCCGTCCCTGACAGGGCTAACTAACTATGGCTACACCTTC
once	NA	TRBV23-1	TRBJ2-5	CASPHFISEQETQYF	TGCGCCAGCCCACATTTTATATCCGAACAAGAGACCCAGTACTTC
NA	NA	TRBV5-6	TRBJ1-1	CASSAVVGGGTEAFF	TGTGCCAGCAGCGCCGTGGTGGGGGGAGGGACTGAAGCTTTCTTT
NA	TRBD1	TRBV11-2	TRBJ2-5	CASSLDRGRRETQYF	TGTGCCAGCAGCTTAGATAGGGGGCGCAGGGAGACCCAGTACTTC
NA	NA	TRBV18	TRBJ2-7	CASSPPYRAYEQYF	TGTGCCAGCTCACCACCGTATCGGGCCTACGAGCAGTACTTC
NA	TRBD1	TRBV30	TRBJ2-7	CAWSAPGTGVDEQYF	TGTGCCTGGAGTGCACCCGGGACAGGGGTAGACGAGCAGTACTTC
medium-sized	NA	TRBV2	TRBJ1-3	CASSRDRRSGNTIYF	TGTGCCAGCAGTCGCGACAGGAGGTCTGGAAACACCATATATTTT
NA	NA	TRBV13	TRBJ2-7	CASSLGYFGGPSSYEQYF	TGTGCCAGCAGCTTAGGTTATTTCGGGGGACCAAGCTCCTACGAGCAGTACTTC
NA	NA	TRBV9	TRBJ1-1	CASSKHGESTEAFF	TGTGCCAGCAGCAAACACGGGGAGAGCACTGAAGCTTTCTTT